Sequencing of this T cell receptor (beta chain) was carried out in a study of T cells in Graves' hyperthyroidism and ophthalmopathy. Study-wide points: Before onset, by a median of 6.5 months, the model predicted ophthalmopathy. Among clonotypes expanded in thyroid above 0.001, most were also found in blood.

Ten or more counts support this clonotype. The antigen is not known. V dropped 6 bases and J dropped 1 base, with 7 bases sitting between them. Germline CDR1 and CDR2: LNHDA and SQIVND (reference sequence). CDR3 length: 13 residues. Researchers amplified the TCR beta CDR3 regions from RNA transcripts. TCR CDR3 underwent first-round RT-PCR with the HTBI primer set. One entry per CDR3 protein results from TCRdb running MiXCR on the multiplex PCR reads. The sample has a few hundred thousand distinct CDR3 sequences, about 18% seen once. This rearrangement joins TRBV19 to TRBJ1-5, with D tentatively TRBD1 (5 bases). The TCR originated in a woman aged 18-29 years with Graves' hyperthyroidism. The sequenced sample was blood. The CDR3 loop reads CASRRGSNQPQHF. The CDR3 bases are TGTGCCAGTAGGAGGGGAAGCAATCAGCCCCAGCATTTT.